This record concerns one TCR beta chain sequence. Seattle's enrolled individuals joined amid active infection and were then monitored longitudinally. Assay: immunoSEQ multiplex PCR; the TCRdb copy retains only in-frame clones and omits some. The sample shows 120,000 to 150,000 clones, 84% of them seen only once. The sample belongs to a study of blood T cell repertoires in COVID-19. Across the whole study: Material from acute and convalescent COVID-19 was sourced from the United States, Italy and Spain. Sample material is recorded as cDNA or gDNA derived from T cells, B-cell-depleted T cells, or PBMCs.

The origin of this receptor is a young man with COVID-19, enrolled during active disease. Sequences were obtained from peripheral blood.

CDR3: CASSPRYSGSSYEQYF. For the CDR3, the DNA is TGTGCCAGCAGCCCGCGATATAGCGGGAGTTCCTACGAGCAGTACTTC. The chain links TRBV5-5 to TRBJ2-7, with 9 positions matching TRBD2. The V and J ends lost 4 bases and 1 base, in that order; junction bases with no gene match: 9. The CDR3 length is 16 residues. Germline lookup yields CDR1 SGHKS and CDR2 YYEKEE (reference sequence). Complete variable domain (other parts from reference TRBV5-5 and TRBJ2-7): DAGVTQSPTHLIKTRGQQVTLRCSPISGHKSVSWYQQVLGQGPQFIFQYYEKEERGRGNFPDRFSARQFPNYSSELNVNALLLGDSALYLCASSPRYSGSSYEQYFGPGTRLTVT.